The rows below give T cell receptor beta chains drawn from one sample of a study of STAT5B mutations in CD4+ large granular lymphocyte leukemia. Measured with immunoSEQ multiplex PCR; TCRdb has only the in-frame clones, and not every one. The table shows roughly 30,000 clones, with 65% to 75% occurring only once. What was sequenced was CD4+ T cells from blood buffy coats. These receptors were taken from a human donor in good health. Both conserved end residues are part of each CDR3. D genes are given only for firm matches. Clone size appears in some rows only: once, few, many, or a class for an expanded clone.

>-|TRBJ2-1|TRBV19|TRBD2
TGTGCCAGTAGTTCGCTTAGCGGGCGAAATGAGCAGTTCTTC
CASSSLSGRNEQFF
>-|TRBJ2-1|TRBV19|TRBD2
TGTGCCTCCGGGACTAGCGGGAGAGGAGAGCAGTTCTTC
CASGTSGRGEQFF
>-|TRBJ1-2|TRBV19|TRBD1
TGTGCCAGTAGTATCGGACAGGGGGACTATGGCTACACCTTC
CASSIGQGDYGYTF
>-|TRBJ1-1|TRBV10-2|-
TGCGCCAGCAGTGAAAAGCAGGGGGCTTTCTTT
CASSEKQGAFF
>-|TRBJ2-3|TRBV29-1|-
TGCAGCGCCTACGAGCTCGATACGCAGTATTTT
CSAYELDTQYF
>-|TRBJ1-5|TRBV6-1|-
TGTGCCAGCGACATTCAGCAGGGAGGTCAGCCCCAGCATTTT
CASDIQQGGQPQHF
>-|TRBJ2-1|TRBV6-6|-
TGTGCCAGCCGGGGGGCCTGGGTAGCTTATAATGAGCAGTTCTTC
CASRGAWVAYNEQFF
>-|TRBJ2-5|TRBV5-5|-
TGTGCCAGCAGCCGAAGTGTGACTGAGACCCAGTACTTC
CASSRSVTETQYF
>-|TRBJ1-5|TRBV7-2|TRBD1
TGTGCCAGCAGCCTACTCGGGACAGGTAGCAATCAGCCCCAGCATTTT
CASSLLGTGSNQPQHF
>-|TRBJ1-5|TRBV6-1|-
TGTGCCAGCAGTGATTGGGGCAGGGGAGGATATCAGCCCCAGCATTTT
CASSDWGRGGYQPQHF
>-|TRBJ2-1|TRBV29-1|TRBD1
TGCAGCGTTGAATTGGACAGGGGGAATGAGCAGTTCTTC
CSVELDRGNEQFF
>-|TRBJ1-1|TRBV19|TRBD1
TGTGCCAGTAGTACTCCGGGACAGGCCGTGAACACTGAAGCTTTCTTT
CASSTPGQAVNTEAFF
>few|TRBJ2-7|TRBV6-6|TRBD2
TGTGCCAGCAGTTACCTAGCGGGAGAGATTGGCGAGCAGTACTTC
CASSYLAGEIGEQYF
>-|TRBJ2-2|TRBV4-2|TRBD1
TGTGCCAGCAGCCAAGATCCAGGGGGCACCGGGGAGCTGTTTTTT
CASSQDPGGTGELFF
>-|TRBJ2-5|TRBV7-9|TRBD1
TGTGCCAGCAGCCCACTCAGGGGGCGAAGTCAAGAGACCCAGTACTTC
CASSPLRGRSQETQYF
>-|TRBJ2-5|TRBV10-1|TRBD2
TGCGCCAGCAGTGAGTCCCCCGGGACTAGGCAGTACTTC
CASSESPGTRQYF
>-|TRBJ2-5|TRBV28|TRBD1
TGTGCCAGCAGCACGAACAGGGGGCCGGGGGAGACCCAGTACTTC
CASSTNRGPGETQYF
>-|TRBJ2-1|TRBV28|TRBD2
TGTGCCAGCAGTTCGAGGACTAGCGGGGGTATCCGAGGGTCCTACAATGAGCAGTTCTTC
CASSSRTSGGIRGSYNEQFF
>-|TRBJ2-1|TRBV10-3|TRBD2
TGTGCCATCAAGGGGACTAGCGCCTACAATGAGCAGTTCTTC
CAIKGTSAYNEQFF
>few|TRBJ1-1|TRBV10-3|TRBD1
TGTGCCATCAGGGAGGGACAGGGGAACACTGAAGCTTTCTTT
CAIREGQGNTEAFF
>once|TRBJ2-5|TRBV11-3|-
TGTGCCAGCAGCCTGGTTCCGGGGGAGACCCAGTACTTC
CASSLVPGETQYF
>-|TRBJ1-3|TRBV10-3|TRBD1
TGTGCCATCAATGACAGGGGCTCTGGAAACACCATATATTTT
CAINDRGSGNTIYF
>-|TRBJ2-1|TRBV19|TRBD1
TGTGCCAGTAGTATAGCTGGGACAGGGGTTGGTTATGAGCAGTTCTTC
CASSIAGTGVGYEQFF
>-|TRBJ1-1|TRBV5-1|TRBD1
TGCGCCAGCAGCCATAATAGAGGGACAGGGGCTGAAGCTTTCTTT
CASSHNRGTGAEAFF
>-|TRBJ2-5|TRBV29-1|TRBD1
TGCAGCACCAATCGGGACAGGACCGAGACCCAGTACTTC
CSTNRDRTETQYF
>once|TRBJ1-2|TRBV6-5|TRBD1
TGTGCCAGCAGTTACTCGTTCAGGGGGGACTATGGCTACACCTTC
CASSYSFRGDYGYTF
>-|TRBJ1-2|TRBV28|-
TGTGCCAGCAGTTTTAGACCTACCCCGAGTGGCTACACCTTC
CASSFRPTPSGYTF
>-|TRBJ1-1|TRBV14|TRBD1
TGTGCCAGCAGCCAATATCCGGGACAGGGGGATACTGAAGCTTTCTTT
CASSQYPGQGDTEAFF
>-|TRBJ2-7|TRBV11-2|-
TGTGCCAGCAGCCAGTTGGGCCCCTCGGTGTTAGCGGTAGGCGAGCAGTACTTC
CASSQLGPSVLAVGEQYF
>-|TRBJ2-1|TRBV19|-
TGTGCCAGTAGTATAGCTTTCAATGAGCAGTTCTTC
CASSIAFNEQFF
>-|TRBJ1-2|TRBV5-1|TRBD1
TGCGCCAGCAGCTTGGTTCAGGGGGCAGATAACTATGGCTACACCTTC
CASSLVQGADNYGYTF
>once|TRBJ1-6|TRBV5-1|TRBD1
TGCGCCAGCAGCTTGTCAGGGGGCGATTCACCCCTCCACTTT
CASSLSGGDSPLHF
>-|TRBJ1-2|TRBV5-1|-
TGCGCCAGCAGCTTGGGGGGGGCAAAAAACTATGGCTACACCTTC
CASSLGGAKNYGYTF
>-|TRBJ1-6|TRBV5-4|-
TGTGCCAGCAAGAGGACCGGGGCGAATTCACCCCTCCACTTT
CASKRTGANSPLHF
>-|TRBJ2-1|TRBV6-1|-
TGTGCCAGCATGAGGTCTGGGGGTGGGAATGAGCAGTTCTTC
CASMRSGGGNEQFF
>-|TRBJ1-6|TRBV6-1|-
TGTGCCAGCAGATCACCGGGACCCCTCCACTTT
CASRSPGPLHF
>-|TRBJ2-5|TRBV19|-
TGTGCCAGTAGTATAATGGGGGACCAAGAGACCCAGTACTTC
CASSIMGDQETQYF
>-|TRBJ2-2|TRBV5-1|TRBD2
TGCGCCAGCAGCTTGGCTGGCGGGAGGGCCACCGGGGAGCTGTTTTTT
CASSLAGGRATGELFF
>-|TRBJ2-7|TRBV30|-
TGTGCCTGGGGAACTTATCGGAAGGGATGGGGCTACGAGCAGTACTTC
CAWGTYRKGWGYEQYF
>-|TRBJ1-3|TRBV28|-
TGTGCCAGCTTCCAACACCCGTTCTCTGGAAACACCATATATTTT
CASFQHPFSGNTIYF
>-|TRBJ1-3|TRBV18|-
TGTGCCAGCTCCCCAACAGGGTTGGATGGAAACACCATATATTTT
CASSPTGLDGNTIYF
>-|TRBJ2-7|TRBV6-1|-
TGTGCCAGCAGTGATAAGGGGAAGGAATCCGAGCAGTACTTC
CASSDKGKESEQYF
>-|TRBJ2-1|TRBV7-2|TRBD2
TGTGCCAGCAGCGGGAACATGGGACTAGCCTCCTACAATGAGCAGTTCTTC
CASSGNMGLASYNEQFF
>-|TRBJ1-2|TRBV6-6|-
TGTGCCAGCAGTCCCCGGGCAGTCAACTATGGCTACACCTTC
CASSPRAVNYGYTF
>once|TRBJ1-1|TRBV29-1|-
TGCAGCGCCGGAGGGGGGAACACTGAAGCTTTCTTT
CSAGGGNTEAFF
>-|TRBJ2-3|TRBV15|TRBD2
TGTGCCACCAGCAGGGGAGTAGCGGGGGGTGCAGATACGCAGTATTTT
CATSRGVAGGADTQYF